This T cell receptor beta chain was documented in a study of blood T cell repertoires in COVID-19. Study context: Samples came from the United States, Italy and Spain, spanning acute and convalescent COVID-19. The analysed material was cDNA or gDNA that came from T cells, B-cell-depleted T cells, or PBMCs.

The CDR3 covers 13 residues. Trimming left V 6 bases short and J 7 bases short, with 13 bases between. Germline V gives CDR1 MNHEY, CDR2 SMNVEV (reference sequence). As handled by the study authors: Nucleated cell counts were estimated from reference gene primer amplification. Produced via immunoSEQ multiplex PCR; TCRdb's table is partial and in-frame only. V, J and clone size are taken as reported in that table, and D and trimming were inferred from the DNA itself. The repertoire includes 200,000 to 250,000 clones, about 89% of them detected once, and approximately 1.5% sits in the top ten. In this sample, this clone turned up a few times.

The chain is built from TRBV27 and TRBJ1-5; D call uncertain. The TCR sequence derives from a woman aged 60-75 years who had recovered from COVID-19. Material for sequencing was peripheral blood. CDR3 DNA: TGTGCCAGCAGCCCCCCAGGAGGCCAGCCCCAGCATTTT. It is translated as CASSPPGGQPQHF.